Sequencing of this T cell receptor (beta chain) was carried out in a study of early T cells in non-severe SARS-CoV-2 infection. Whole-study context: Investigators sequenced bulk RNA drawn from unsorted whole blood, and chains remained unpaired.

Comments on this clonotype: Its antigen remains unknown.

The CDR3 spans 13 residues. Looked up from germline, CDR1 is SGHRS and CDR2 is YFSETQ. V lost 0 bases to trimming and J lost 6 bases, with 9 bases between them. Each single cDNA molecule received a unique molecular identifier. TCRdb processed the 5' RACE reads anew with MiXCR; each CDR3 protein has one entry. The sample carries 98,000 or so distinct CDR3 sequences, around an eighth recorded once. Study-level findings and limits: Matching against VDJdb likely underestimated virus-specific expansions, favoring anti-spike CD8.

This clonotype was obtained from an adult who was a healthcare worker with PCR-confirmed SARS-CoV-2 infection or an uninfected control (not recorded which). The rearrangement links TRBV5-1 to TRBJ1-1, with D unresolved. Sequenced: whole blood. CDR3 amino acids: CASSLVQPPEAFF. Here the CDR3 DNA reads TGCGCCAGCAGCTTGGTACAGCCCCCTGAAGCTTTCTTT.